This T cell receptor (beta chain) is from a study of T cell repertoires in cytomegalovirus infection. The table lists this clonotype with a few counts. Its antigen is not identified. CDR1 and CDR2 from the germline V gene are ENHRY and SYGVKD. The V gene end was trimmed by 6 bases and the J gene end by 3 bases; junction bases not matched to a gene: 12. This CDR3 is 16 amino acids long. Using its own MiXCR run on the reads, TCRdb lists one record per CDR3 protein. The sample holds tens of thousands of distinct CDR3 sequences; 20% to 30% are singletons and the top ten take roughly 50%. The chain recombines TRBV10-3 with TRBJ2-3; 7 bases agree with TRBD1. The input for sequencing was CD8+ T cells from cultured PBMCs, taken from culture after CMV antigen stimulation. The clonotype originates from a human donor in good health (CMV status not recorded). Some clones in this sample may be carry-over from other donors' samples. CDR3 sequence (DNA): TGTGCCATCAGGGAAGACAGGGAATCTGGGACAGATACGCAGTATTTT. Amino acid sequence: CAIREDRESGTDTQYF.